Here is one TCR beta chain with its context. The method was immunoSEQ multiplex PCR; TCRdb's version includes in-frame clones alone and lacks a portion of them. The sample lists over 200,000 clones, roughly 84% occurring once. The data stem from a study of blood T cell repertoires in COVID-19. Study-level background: T cells, B-cell-depleted T cells, or PBMCs supplied cDNA or gDNA.

Germline CDR1 reads MDHEN; CDR2 reads SYDVKM. Trimming took 8 bases from V and 3 from J, leaving 13 bases between them. CDR3 length: 13 amino acids. This chain uses TRBV28 with TRBJ1-1, with TRBD1 as a possible D gene (5 bases). This receptor was taken from a man aged 35 to 55 with active or convalescent COVID-19. The sample taken for sequencing was peripheral blood. The CDR3 is CASDPQGHTEAFF. The DNA for the CDR3 is TGTGCCAGCGACCCGCAGGGCCACACTGAAGCTTTCTTT.